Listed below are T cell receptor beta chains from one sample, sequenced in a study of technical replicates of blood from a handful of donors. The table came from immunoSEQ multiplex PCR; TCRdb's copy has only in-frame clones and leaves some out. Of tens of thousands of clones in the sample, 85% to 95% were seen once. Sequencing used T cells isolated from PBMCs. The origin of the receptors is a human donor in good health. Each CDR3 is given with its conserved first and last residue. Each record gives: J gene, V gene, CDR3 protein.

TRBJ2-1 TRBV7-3 CASSPYTLASPLYEQFF
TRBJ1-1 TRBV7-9 CASSLQSGVNTEAFF
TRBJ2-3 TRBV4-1 CASSPGLAGRTDTQYF
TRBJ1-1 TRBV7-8 CASSLRETTEAFF
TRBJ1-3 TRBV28 CASSLYRGGNTIYF
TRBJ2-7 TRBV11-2 CASSQAGGSSYEQYF
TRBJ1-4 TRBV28 CASSLGVNGANEKLFF
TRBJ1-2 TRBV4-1 CASSQASYGYTF
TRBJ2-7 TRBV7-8 CASSFPLAGGLYEQYF
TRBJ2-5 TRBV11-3 CASSLTGGGKETQYF
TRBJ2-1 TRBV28 CASSLEGSGTNEQFF
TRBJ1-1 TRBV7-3 CASNGGNEAFF
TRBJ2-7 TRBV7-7 CASSPGTSADEQYF
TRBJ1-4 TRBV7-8 CASSLDRASGKLFF
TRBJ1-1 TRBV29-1 CSVTDRGRTEAFF
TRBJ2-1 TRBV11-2 CASSPRSPFSSSYNEQFF
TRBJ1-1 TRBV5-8 CASSLVRNTEAFF
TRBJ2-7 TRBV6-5 CASSISGSPGEQYF
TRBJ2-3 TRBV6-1 CASRWTGRDTQYF
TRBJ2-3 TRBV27 CASSSLLAGGTDTQYF
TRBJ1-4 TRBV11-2 CASSLVGQGLEKLFF
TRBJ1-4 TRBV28 CASSSPDSPAGEKLFF
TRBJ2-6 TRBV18 CASSPRGAGDGANVLTF
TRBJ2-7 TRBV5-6 CASSLAGVHEQYF
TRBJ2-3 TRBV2 CASSRTGALSKDTQYF
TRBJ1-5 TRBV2 CASSVGTGGYQPQHF
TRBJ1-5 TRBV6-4 CASGGPGVGNQPQHF
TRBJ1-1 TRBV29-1 CSVGAGAMNTEAFF
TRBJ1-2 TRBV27 CASSFRTGNPYGYTF
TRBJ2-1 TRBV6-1 CASSEQREGRYNEQFF
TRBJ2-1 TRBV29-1 CSVEDLDRNEQFF
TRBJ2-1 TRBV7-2 CASSLLAGYNEQFF
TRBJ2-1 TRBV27 CASSLSVGGPNEQFF
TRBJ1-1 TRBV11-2 CASSSLTGYAEAFF
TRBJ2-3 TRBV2 CASSQQGATDTQYF
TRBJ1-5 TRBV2 CASSDPWGGLDQPQHF
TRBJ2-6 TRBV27 CASSSPGQSGANVLTF
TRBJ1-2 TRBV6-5 CASSNRGPGGYTF
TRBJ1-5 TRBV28 CASSPGQINQPQHF
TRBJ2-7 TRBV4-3 CASSYWSTRPFSYEQYF
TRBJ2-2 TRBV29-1 CSVYSMGAAGELFF
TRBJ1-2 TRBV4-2 CASSPLEGAYGYTF
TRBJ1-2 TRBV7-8 CASSLVGGINYGYTF
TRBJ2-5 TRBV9 CASSVPLGLAGGPGQETQYF
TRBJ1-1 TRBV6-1 CASSEYRVLNTEAFF
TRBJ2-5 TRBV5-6 CASGTGGWQETQYF
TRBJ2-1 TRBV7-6 CASSLITSGNLDEQFF
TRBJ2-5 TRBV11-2 CASSSDSSGETQYF
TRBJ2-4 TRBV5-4 CASSGAGGSGNIQYF
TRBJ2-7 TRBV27 CASKPRDYLGEQYF
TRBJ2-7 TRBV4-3 CASSQEASGGSYEQYF
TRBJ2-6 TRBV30 CAWGSGVGANVLTF
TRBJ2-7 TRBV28 CASSLSAGGREQYF
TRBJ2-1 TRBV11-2 CASSLAGVPKNEQFF
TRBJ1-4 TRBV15 CATSRDIGAVVANEKLFF
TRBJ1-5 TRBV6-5 CASSYRQDNQPQHF
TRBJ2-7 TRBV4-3 CASSPKLTGGYEQYF
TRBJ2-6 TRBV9 CASSVYSPSGANVLTF